What follows are 21 T cell receptor beta chains derived from one specimen sequenced in a study of cytotoxic CD8 clonotypes in ibrutinib-treated CLL. Assay used: immunoSEQ multiplex PCR; TCRdb lists only in-frame clones, some missing. The sample lists approximately 70,000 clones, approximately 90% occurring once. The material was PBMCs, obtained after 12 months of ibrutinib treatment. These receptors were obtained from a human donor with chronic lymphocytic leukemia.

Comments on this clone: Other DNA sequences from this sample encode an identical CDR3 as well. The DNA of the CDR3 is TGTGCCAGCAGCTTAGCCCCAGTGGATCGGGAGCTGTTTTTT. Its translation: CASSLAPVDRELFF. The gene calls are TRBV7-9 and TRBJ2-2; D not resolved. The CDR3 extends over 14 amino acids. The germline V and J ends were trimmed by 0 bases and 9 bases, with 11 bases remaining between them. In germline, CDR1 is SEHNR, CDR2 FQNEAQ (reference sequence).

The genes are TRBV5-1 and TRBJ2-5; TRBD2 agrees at 12 bases. This CDR3 spans 16 amino acids. In germline, CDR1 is SGHRS, CDR2 YFSETQ. V lost 4 bases, J lost 3 bases, and 7 bases stayed unmatched. CDR3 nucleotides: TGCGCCAGCAGCCCCGCACGACTAGCGGGAGAAGAGACCCAGTACTTC. Translated, it gives CASSPARLAGEETQYF.

In its sample, this clone was seen once. The V gene is TRBV19, the J gene TRBJ2-3; 7 bases are a match to TRBD1. The CDR3 is 17 amino acids. Looked up from germline, CDR1 is LNHDA and CDR2 is SQIVND (reference sequence). Losses at the gene ends were 6 bases for V and 2 bases for J; bases not matched to a gene: 14. The CDR3 coding sequence is TGTGCCAGTAGGGCCGGGACAGTCTCCATCTTCACAGATACGCAGTATTTT. Its translation: CASRAGTVSIFTDTQYF.

The V call is TRBV10-2, the J call TRBJ1-1, with D hard to call. This CDR3 is built from 14 residues. The ends were cut back, 0 bases at V and 6 bases at J, with 11 bases in the middle. CDR1 and CDR2 (germline): WSHSY, SAAADI. CDR3 sequence reads: CASSESWGRAEAFF. In nucleotides, the CDR3 is TGCGCCAGCAGTGAGTCGTGGGGTCGGGCTGAAGCTTTCTTT.

The chain uses TRBV11-2 and TRBJ2-7; 8 bases fit TRBD2. In germline, CDR1 is SGHAT, CDR2 FQNNGV. The CDR3 sequence is 14 residues long. With V trimmed by 8 bases and J by 4 bases, 10 bases remained unmatched. The CDR3 nucleotides are TGTGCCAGCGAAAGCGGGAGATACAGATACGAGCAGTACTTC. This encodes CASESGRYRYEQYF.

This chain uses TRBV9 with TRBJ1-2; 8 bases are shared with TRBD1. V trimming: 3 bases; J trimming: 6 bases; junction bases outside the gene matches: 7. CDR1 SGDLS and CDR2 YYNGEE come from the germline V gene. This CDR3 is 14 amino acids long. The CDR3 sequence: CASSAGRGRDGYTF. CDR3 DNA: TGTGCCAGCAGCGCGGGCAGGGGGCGGGATGGCTACACCTTC.

The rearrangement joins TRBV5-1 to TRBJ2-7, with 11 bases fitting TRBD2. Germline lookup yields CDR1 SGHRS and CDR2 YFSETQ. The V and J ends lost 4 bases and 3 bases, in that order; junction bases with no gene match: 6. The CDR3 sequence is 15 residues long. Here the CDR3 DNA reads TGCGCCAGCAGCGGGGGACTAGCGGACCTCTACGAGCAGTACTTC. It yields the protein CASSGGLADLYEQYF.

CDR3 sequence reads: CASSSGEAGEKLFF. DNA for the CDR3: TGTGCCAGTAGTTCCGGGGAGGCGGGAGAAAAACTGTTTTTT. This sequence joins TRBV19 and TRBJ1-4, with unresolved D. V lost 5 bases to trimming and J lost 8 bases, with 15 bases between them. Looked up from germline, CDR1 is LNHDA and CDR2 is SQIVND (reference sequence). This CDR3 region has 14 residues.

The DNA for the CDR3 is TGTGCCAGCAGCCCCGCGCCCGGAGCCGGGTTCTACGAGCAGTACTTC. Its protein is CASSPAPGAGFYEQYF. The chain is built from TRBV14 and TRBJ2-7; no clear D. The germline gives CDR1 SGHDN, CDR2 FVKESK. CDR3 length: 16 amino acids. Trimming took 4 bases from V and 3 from J, leaving 19 bases between them. Full variable domain (missing parts from reference TRBV14 and TRBJ2-7): EAGVTQFPSHSVIEKGQTVTLRCDPISGHDNLYWYRRVMGKEIKFLLHFVKESKQDESGMPNNRFLAERTGGTYSTLKVQPAELEDSGVYFCASSPAPGAGFYEQYFGPGTRLTVT.

The V call is TRBV4-1, the J call TRBJ2-7; D may correspond to TRBD1 or TRBD2 (5 bases each). Trimming took off 2 bases at V and 4 bases at J, with 18 bases between the two ends. CDR3 length: 16 amino acids. The V gene's germline CDR1 is MGHRA and CDR2 YSYEKL. The CDR3 bases are TGCGCCAGCAGCCAACGTCAACAGGATTCGGGATACGAGCAGTACTTC. Translating it yields CASSQRQQDSGYEQYF.

The V call is TRBV20-1, the J call TRBJ1-2; D uncertain. The length of the CDR3 is 11 residues. The V gene lost 6 bases and the J gene lost 2 bases, with 7 bases spanning the gap. The V gene's germline CDR1 is DFQATT and CDR2 SNEGSKA (reference sequence). CDR3 bases: TGCAGTGCCCCCAGGAACTATGGCTACACCTTC. It codes for CSAPRNYGYTF.

The CDR3 sequence: CSARGSTEAFF. The CDR3 bases are TGCAGTGCTAGAGGGAGCACTGAAGCTTTCTTT. The J gene is TRBJ1-1, the V gene TRBV20-1; D not resolved. Germline V gives CDR1 DFQATT, CDR2 SNEGSKA (reference sequence). The CDR3 totals 11 residues. The V end was cut by 1 base, the J end by 4 bases, with 4 bases between.

The chain is built from TRBV6-5 and TRBJ1-1; TRBD1 might be the D (5 bases). The germline V and J ends were trimmed by 0 bases and 5 bases, with 7 bases remaining between them. CDR3 length: 13 amino acids. Per the germline V gene, CDR1 is MNHEY and CDR2 is SVGAGI. CDR3 nucleotides: TGTGCCAGCAGTTACTCGGGACTGACTGAAGCTTTCTTT. It codes for CASSYSGLTEAFF.

The CDR3 DNA sequence: TGTGCCAGCAGCCAAGCGGACAGTAGAATGAGAGAGCAGTTCTTC. As protein: CASSQADSRMREQFF. The chain carries TRBV14 and TRBJ2-1; tentatively, D is TRBD1 (6 bases). This CDR3 has 15 residues. V was cut by 1 base and J by 10 bases, with 17 bases left in between. In germline, CDR1 is SGHDN, CDR2 FVKESK.

This chain uses TRBV10-3 with TRBJ2-7, with D possibly being TRBD2 (6 bases). The CDR3 is made up of 13 amino acids. V shed 5 bases and J shed 2 bases, with 10 bases lying between them. Germline V gene lookup returns CDR1 ENHRY and CDR2 SYGVKD. The CDR3 DNA reads TGTGCCATCAGTCCGGAGGGCCCCTACGAGCAGTACTTC. Translating gives CAISPEGPYEQYF.

J is TRBJ2-2 and V is TRBV13, with TRBD2 matching over 10 bases. With 5 bases clipped from V and 0 bases from J, the junction kept 3 bases outside the gene matches. The germline gives CDR1 PRHDT, CDR2 FYEKMQ (reference sequence). The CDR3 totals 16 residues. DNA of the CDR3: TGTGCCAGCAGCCCGGGACTAGCGACGAACACCGGGGAGCTGTTTTTT. It encodes CASSPGLATNTGELFF.

This chain uses TRBV19 with TRBJ2-3, with D perhaps TRBD2 (6 bases). The ends were cut back, 5 bases at V and 0 bases at J, with 18 bases in the middle. CDR1 LNHDA and CDR2 SQIVND come from the germline V gene (reference sequence). This CDR3 spans 17 amino acids. The CDR3 sequence is CASSQPSASASTDTQYF. CDR3 bases: TGTGCCAGTAGTCAACCCTCGGCTAGCGCAAGCACAGATACGCAGTATTTT.

The J gene is TRBJ2-2, the V gene TRBV27; 7 nucleotides agree with TRBD1. V was pared by 4 bases and J by 5 bases, with 4 bases of the junction left unmatched. The germline V gene encodes CDR1 MNHEY and CDR2 SMNVEV (reference sequence). The CDR3 is 14 amino acids. CDR3 amino acids: CASSSRQGTGELFF. The CDR3 nucleotides are TGTGCCAGCAGTTCGAGACAGGGTACCGGGGAGCTGTTTTTT.

The chain has TRBV7-9 and TRBJ1-3; no clear D. Germline V CDR1 and CDR2: SEHNR, FQNEAQ (reference sequence). V shed 1 base and J shed 3 bases, with 7 bases lying between them. The CDR3 has 14 amino acids. The CDR3 reads CASSLVEGGNTIYF. The CDR3 DNA is TGTGCCAGCAGCTTAGTGGAGGGTGGAAACACCATATATTTT. Complete variable domain (other parts from reference TRBV7-9 and TRBJ1-3): DTGVSQNPRHKITKRGQNVTFRCDPISEHNRLYWYRQTLGQGPEFLTYFQNEAQLEKSRLLSDRFSAERPKGSFSTLEIQRTEQGDSAMYLCASSLVEGGNTIYFGEGSWLTVV.

This clone was found a few times. The chain links TRBV9 to TRBJ2-3; TRBD2 matches at 13 bases. CDR3 size: 15 residues. Germline values: CDR1 SGDLS, CDR2 YYNGEE. The V gene end was trimmed by 4 bases and the J gene end by 6 bases; junction bases not matched to a gene: 5. This CDR3 is CASSRLAGGWDTQYF. CDR3 in DNA: TGTGCCAGCAGCCGACTAGCGGGAGGATGGGATACGCAGTATTTT.

The chain is built from TRBV18 and TRBJ2-3, with D perhaps assigned TRBD1 or TRBD2 (5 bases each). Between the trimmed V and J ends, which lost 3 bases and 7 bases, there was a span of 14 bases. Germline CDR1 KGHSH, CDR2 LQKENI. This CDR3 contains 14 residues. The CDR3 DNA sequence: TGTGCCAGCTCACCCGGGACGAAAACATATACGCAGTATTTT. It codes for CASSPGTKTYTQYF. The entire variable domain, with the rest obtained from reference TRBV18 and TRBJ2-3, is as follows: NAGVMQNPRHLVRRRGQEARLRCSPMKGHSHVYWYRQLPEEGLKFMVYLQKENIIDESGMPKERFSAEFPKEGPSILRIQQVVRGDSAAYFCASSPGTKTYTQYFGPGTRLTVL.